Listed here is a single T cell receptor beta chain. Its matching antigen is unknown. This entry comes from a study of identical twins. General observations from the study: Conclusions came from cross-sectional statistical analysis, not from following the same donors.

V trimming: 0 bases; J trimming: 0 bases; junction bases outside the gene matches: 4. Germline lookup yields CDR1 SGHRS and CDR2 YFSETQ. CDR3 size: 16 residues. TCRdb recomputed calls from the 5' RACE reads with MiXCR, one row per CDR3 protein. Of around 290,000 distinct CDR3 sequences in the sample, 9.5% were seen once. The sample also formed part of further work on yellow fever vaccine responses in identical twins.

The chain uses TRBV5-1 and TRBJ2-7, with 9 nucleotides matching TRBD1. The source is a woman under 30 in good health. The sample was CD8+ T cells sorted from blood. The CDR3 DNA sequence: TGCGCCAGCAGCTTGGGACAGGGGGAAACCTCCTACGAGCAGTACTTC. Translating it yields CASSLGQGETSYEQYF.